This T cell receptor beta chain is from a study of regulatory T cells in long-lasting Graves disease. Study-wide context: Graves' patients, diagnosed recently, had received antithyroid drugs under 3 months.

Time point of the sample: newly diagnosed GD, antithyroid drugs for less than 3 months. Scientists built the TCR library using RNA that was extracted from PBMCs. This clonotype was seen a handful of times. CDR1 DFQATT and CDR2 SNEGSKA come from the germline V gene (reference sequence). V lost 0 bases and J lost 4; bases outside the gene matches: 9. The CDR3 spans 15 residues. Construction of TCR beta libraries relied on iRepertoire HTBI primers and on Arm-PCR targeting CDR3 regions. TCRdb redid the calling of the multiplex PCR reads with MiXCR, one entry per CDR3 protein. Here the sample spans 350,000 to 500,000 distinct CDR3 sequences, 16% being singletons. These sequences were also reported in another study, on T cells in Graves' hyperthyroidism and ophthalmopathy.

The TCR sequence derives from a woman under 30 with Graves disease. The source was peripheral blood mononuclear cells (PBMCs), collected at new diagnosis, from a patient treated with antithyroid drugs. The V call is TRBV20-1, the J call TRBJ2-7; TRBD2 matches 7 bases. CDR3 region: CSARDKLANLYEQYF. The DNA of the CDR3 is TGCAGTGCTAGAGATAAACTAGCGAACCTATACGAGCAGTACTTC.